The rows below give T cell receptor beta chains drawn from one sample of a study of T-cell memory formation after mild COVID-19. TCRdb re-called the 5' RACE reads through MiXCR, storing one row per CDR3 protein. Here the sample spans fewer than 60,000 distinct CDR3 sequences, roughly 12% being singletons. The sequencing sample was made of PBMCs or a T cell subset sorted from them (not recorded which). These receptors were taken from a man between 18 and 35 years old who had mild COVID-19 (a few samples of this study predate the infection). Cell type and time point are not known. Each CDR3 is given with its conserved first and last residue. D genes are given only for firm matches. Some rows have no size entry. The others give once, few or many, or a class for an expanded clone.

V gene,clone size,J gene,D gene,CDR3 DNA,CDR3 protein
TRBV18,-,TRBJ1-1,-,TGTGCCAGCTCACCGATACAGAATATAGAAGCTTTCTTT,CASSPIQNIEAFF
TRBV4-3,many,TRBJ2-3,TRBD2,TGCGCCAGCAGCCTTCGGACTAGCGGGGGGGGTGCAGATACGCAGTATTTT,CASSLRTSGGGADTQYF
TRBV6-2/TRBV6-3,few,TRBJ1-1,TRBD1,TGTGCCAGCAACAACAGGGGGCTCAGGACTGAAGCTTTCTTT,CASNNRGLRTEAFF
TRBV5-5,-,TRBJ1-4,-,TGTGCCAGCAGCCCAGGACAGCGAACAACTAATGAAAAACTGTTTTTT,CASSPGQRTTNEKLFF
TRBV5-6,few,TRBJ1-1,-,TGTGCCAGCACCTGCCTGGCGACGGGTGAAGCTTTCTTT,CASTCLATGEAFF
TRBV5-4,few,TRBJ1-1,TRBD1,TGTGCCAGCAGCTTAGGGACAGGGAGAGGGACTGAAGCTTTCTTT,CASSLGTGRGTEAFF
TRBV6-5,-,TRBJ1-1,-,TGTGCCAGCAGTTCTACCCGGGGAGCTTTCTTT,CASSSTRGAFF
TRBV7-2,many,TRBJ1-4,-,TGTGCCAGCAGCCCGTTACACCTCCGAGGGGAAAAACTGTTTTTT,CASSPLHLRGEKLFF
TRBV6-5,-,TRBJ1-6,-,TGTGCCAGCAGTTACCACAGGGTCGATCGCTCACCCCTCCACTTT,CASSYHRVDRSPLHF
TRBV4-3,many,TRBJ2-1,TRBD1,TGCGCCAGCAGCCAAGAGGGTGTCGGACAGGGGCCCTACAATGAGCAGTTCTTC,CASSQEGVGQGPYNEQFF
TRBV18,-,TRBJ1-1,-,TGTGCCAGCTCACCACGACGCAGCGGGCTTGAAGCTTTCTTT,CASSPRRSGLEAFF
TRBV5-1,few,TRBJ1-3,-,TGCGCCAGCAGCTTGGCCGGGTCTAACTCTGGAAACACCATATATTTT,CASSLAGSNSGNTIYF
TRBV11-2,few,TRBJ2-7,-,TGTGCCAGCAGCTTATCGAGGTGGACCTACGAGCAGTACTTC,CASSLSRWTYEQYF
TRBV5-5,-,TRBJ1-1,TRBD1,TGTGCCAGCAGCTCCCTGACAGGGATCACTGAAGCTTTCTTT,CASSSLTGITEAFF
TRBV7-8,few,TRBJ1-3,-,TGTGCCAGCAGCTTAGGGTACACCATATATTTT,CASSLGYTIYF
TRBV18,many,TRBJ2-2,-,TGTGCCAGCTCACCAAGGGCTGGGGGCGCCTCCGGGGAGCTGTTTTTT,CASSPRAGGASGELFF
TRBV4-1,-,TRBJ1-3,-,TGCGCCAGTCGGGAACAGGACTTAATACACTCTGGAAACACCATATATTTT,CASREQDLIHSGNTIYF
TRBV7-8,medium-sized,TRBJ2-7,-,TGTGCCAGCAGCTTAGTGGGCTACGAGCAGTACTTC,CASSLVGYEQYF
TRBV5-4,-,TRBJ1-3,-,TGTGCCAGCAGCTGGTACGCTGGAAACACCATATATTTT,CASSWYAGNTIYF
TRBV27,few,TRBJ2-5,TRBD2,TGTGCCAGCAGTTCCGGGGTAGCGGGGGTAGTGACCCAGTACTTC,CASSSGVAGVVTQYF
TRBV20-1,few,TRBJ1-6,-,TGCAGCGTACAGGGAGCTCATAATTCACCCCTCCACTTT,CSVQGAHNSPLHF
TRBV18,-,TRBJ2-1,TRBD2,TGTGCCAGCTCGCTAGCGGGGGGAGTGTACAATGAGCAGTTCTTC,CASSLAGGVYNEQFF
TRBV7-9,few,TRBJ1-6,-,TGTGCCAGCAGCTTTTCCCAGGATTCACCCCTCCACTTT,CASSFSQDSPLHF
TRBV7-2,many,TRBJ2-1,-,TGTGCCAGCAGCTTACTTCGGGGAAACTACAATGAGCAGTTCTTC,CASSLLRGNYNEQFF
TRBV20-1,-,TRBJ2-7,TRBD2,TGCAGTGCGTCGCTAGCGGGGGTACACGAGCAGTACTTC,CSASLAGVHEQYF
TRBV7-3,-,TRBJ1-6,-,TGTGCCAGCAGCCGGGACTATAATTCACCCCTCCACTTT,CASSRDYNSPLHF
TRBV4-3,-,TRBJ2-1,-,TGCGCCAGCAGCCAAGATCCCGAGGACTACCCCTACAATGAGCAGTTCTTC,CASSQDPEDYPYNEQFF
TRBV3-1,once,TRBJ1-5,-,TGTGCCAGCAGCTCCGGGCCGGGGCCCCAGCATTTT,CASSSGPGPQHF
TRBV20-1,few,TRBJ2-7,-,TGCAGTGCTAAGCGGACCGCCTCCTACGAGCAGTACTTC,CSAKRTASYEQYF
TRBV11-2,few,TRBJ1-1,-,TGTGCCAGCAGCTTAGATTTGGCATCTGAAGCTTTCTTT,CASSLDLASEAFF
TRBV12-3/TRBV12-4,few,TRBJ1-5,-,TGTGCCAGCACCTCGACAGACCGAGTCTCAAATCAGCCCCAGCATTTT,CASTSTDRVSNQPQHF
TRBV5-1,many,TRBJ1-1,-,TGCGCCAGCAGCTTCCAGGGTGGTATGAACACTGAAGCTTTCTTT,CASSFQGGMNTEAFF
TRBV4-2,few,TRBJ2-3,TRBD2,TGTGCCAGCAGCCATACTAGCGGGGGGAGCACAGATACGCAGTATTTT,CASSHTSGGSTDTQYF
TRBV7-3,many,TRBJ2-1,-,TGTGCCAGCAGCTTTGCGGCTGCCAATGAGCAGTTCTTC,CASSFAAANEQFF
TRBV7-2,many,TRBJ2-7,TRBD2,TGTGCCAGCAGCTTAGGGCTGGGACTAGCGGCTACCTACGAGCAGTACTTC,CASSLGLGLAATYEQYF
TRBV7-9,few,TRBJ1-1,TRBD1,TGTGCCAGCAGCCCTTTAGCAGGGGGCAACACTGAAGCTTTCTTT,CASSPLAGGNTEAFF
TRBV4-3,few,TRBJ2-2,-,TGCGCCAGCAGCCAAGAAGTCCAGGCCCCTTTGAACACCGGGGAGCTGTTTTTT,CASSQEVQAPLNTGELFF
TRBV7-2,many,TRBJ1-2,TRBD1,TGTGCCAGCAGGACACGGGACAGCTATGGCTACACCTTC,CASRTRDSYGYTF
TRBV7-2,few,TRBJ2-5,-,TGTGCCAGCAGCAGTCAGGGGGGACCGGAGACCCAGTACTTC,CASSSQGGPETQYF
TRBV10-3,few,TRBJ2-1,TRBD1,TGTGCCATCAGGGGGGACAGGGCGGACAATGAGCAGTTCTTC,CAIRGDRADNEQFF
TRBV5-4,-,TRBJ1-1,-,TGTGCCAGCAAAGAACAGGAAAACACTGAAGCTTTCTTT,CASKEQENTEAFF
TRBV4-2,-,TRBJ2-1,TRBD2,TGTGCCAGCAGCCCAGATGGAGGTGGTACTAGCGGGGGGGGTGTTAATGAGCAGTTCTTC,CASSPDGGGTSGGGVNEQFF
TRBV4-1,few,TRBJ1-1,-,TGCGCCAGCAGCCTCAGGGTATCGGGCACTGAAGCTTTCTTT,CASSLRVSGTEAFF
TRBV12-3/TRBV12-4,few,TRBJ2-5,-,TGTGCCAGCAGCAAACCGGGACGCGAGACCCAGTACTTC,CASSKPGRETQYF
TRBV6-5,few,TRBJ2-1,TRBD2,TGTGCCAGCAGGCGGGGGGCCAACAATGAGCAGTTCTTC,CASRRGANNEQFF
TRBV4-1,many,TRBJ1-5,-,TGCGCCAGCAGCCAAGGACCAGGGGAGGCTCAGCCCCAGCATTTT,CASSQGPGEAQPQHF
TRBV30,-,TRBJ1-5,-,TGTGCCTGGAGTGTAACTGACGGCAATCAGCCCCAGCATTTT,CAWSVTDGNQPQHF
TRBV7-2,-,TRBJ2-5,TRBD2,TGTGCCAGCAGCTTCGGACTGACTAGCGAGACCCAGTACTTC,CASSFGLTSETQYF
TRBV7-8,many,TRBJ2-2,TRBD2,TGTGCCAGCCTGCTGGGCGGGGAGGGAACCGGGGAGCTGTTTTTT,CASLLGGEGTGELFF
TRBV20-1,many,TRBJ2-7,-,TGCAGTGCTAGAGACGAGGGAATCTCCCACGAGCAGTACTTC,CSARDEGISHEQYF
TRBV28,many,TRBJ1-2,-,TGTGCCAGCAGTTTGATCCCCGGTCCGAGTGGCGGCTACACCTTC,CASSLIPGPSGGYTF
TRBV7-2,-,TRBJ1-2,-,TGTGCCAGCAGTTCCCCCTATGGCTACACCTTC,CASSSPYGYTF
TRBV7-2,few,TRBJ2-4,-,TGTGCCAGCAGCTTAGCAGGCCCTCGGGACATTCAGTACTTC,CASSLAGPRDIQYF
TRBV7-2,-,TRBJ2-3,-,TGTGCCAGCAGCTTAAACGCGGATACGCAGTATTTT,CASSLNADTQYF
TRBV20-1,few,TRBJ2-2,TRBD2,TGCAGTGCTAGGGGGAGGGGCACCGGGGAGCTGTTTTTT,CSARGRGTGELFF
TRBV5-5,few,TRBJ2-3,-,TGTGCCAGCAGCCTCCTAGTACGCACAGATACGCAGTATTTT,CASSLLVRTDTQYF
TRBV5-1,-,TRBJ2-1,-,TGCGCCAGCAGCTCGGGGGTTGGATCCTACAATGAGCAGTTCTTC,CASSSGVGSYNEQFF
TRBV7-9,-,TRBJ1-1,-,TGTGCCAGCAGCGTCGACCGCAGCACTGAAGCTTTCTTT,CASSVDRSTEAFF
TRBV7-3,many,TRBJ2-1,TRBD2,TGTGCCAGCAGCCGAGGGAGCGGGGGTAGAGATGAGCAGTTCTTC,CASSRGSGGRDEQFF
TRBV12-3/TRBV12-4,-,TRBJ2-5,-,TGTGCCAGCAGCTCCCCGGGGACATTAAAGACCCAGTACTTC,CASSSPGTLKTQYF